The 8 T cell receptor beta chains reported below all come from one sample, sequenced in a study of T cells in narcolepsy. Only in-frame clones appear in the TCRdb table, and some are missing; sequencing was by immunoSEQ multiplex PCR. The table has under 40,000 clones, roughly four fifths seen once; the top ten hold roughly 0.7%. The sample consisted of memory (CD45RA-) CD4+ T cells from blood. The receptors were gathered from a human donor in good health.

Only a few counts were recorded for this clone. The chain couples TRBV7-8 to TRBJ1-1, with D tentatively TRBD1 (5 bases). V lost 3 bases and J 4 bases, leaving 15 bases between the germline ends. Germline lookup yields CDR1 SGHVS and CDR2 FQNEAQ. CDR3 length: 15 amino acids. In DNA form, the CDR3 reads TGTGCCAGCAGCTTTTTACGGGGGGGAGGCACTGAAGCTTTCTTT. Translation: CASSFLRGGGTEAFF.

CDR3 in amino acids: CASSQTGTEYLYGYTF. The CDR3 region has the DNA TGCGCCAGCAGCCAAACTGGGACAGAGTATCTGTATGGCTACACCTTC. This chain links TRBV4-1 with TRBJ1-2, with 7 nucleotides matching TRBD1. The junction had 11 bases not matched to a gene; V was cut back by 2 bases and J by 5 bases. The CDR3 consists of 16 residues. Germline assignment: CDR1 MGHRA and CDR2 YSYEKL.

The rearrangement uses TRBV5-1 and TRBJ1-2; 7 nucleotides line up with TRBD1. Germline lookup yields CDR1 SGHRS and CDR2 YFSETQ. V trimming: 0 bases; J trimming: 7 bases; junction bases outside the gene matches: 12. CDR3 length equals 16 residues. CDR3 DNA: TGCGCCAGCAGCTTGGCGGTAACAGGGGCTTCCTTTGGCTACACCTTC. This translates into CASSLAVTGASFGYTF.

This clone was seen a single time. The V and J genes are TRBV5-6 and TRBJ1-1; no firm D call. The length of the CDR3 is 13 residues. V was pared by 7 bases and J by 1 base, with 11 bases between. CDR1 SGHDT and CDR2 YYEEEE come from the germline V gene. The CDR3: CASVLNRNTEAFF. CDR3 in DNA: TGTGCCAGCGTATTAAACAGGAACACTGAAGCTTTCTTT.

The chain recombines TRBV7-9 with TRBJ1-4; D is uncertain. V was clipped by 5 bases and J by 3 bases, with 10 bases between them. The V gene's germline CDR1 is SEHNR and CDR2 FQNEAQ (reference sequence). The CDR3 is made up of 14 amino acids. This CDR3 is CASSTHRSNEKLFF. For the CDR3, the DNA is TGTGCCAGCAGCACCCACAGATCTAATGAAAAACTGTTTTTT.

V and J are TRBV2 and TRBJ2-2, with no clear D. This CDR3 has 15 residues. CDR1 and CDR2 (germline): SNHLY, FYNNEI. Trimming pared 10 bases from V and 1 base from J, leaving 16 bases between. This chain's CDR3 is CAIDRPEKNTGELFF. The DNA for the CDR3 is TGTGCCATCGATAGGCCAGAGAAGAACACCGGGGAGCTGTTTTTT.

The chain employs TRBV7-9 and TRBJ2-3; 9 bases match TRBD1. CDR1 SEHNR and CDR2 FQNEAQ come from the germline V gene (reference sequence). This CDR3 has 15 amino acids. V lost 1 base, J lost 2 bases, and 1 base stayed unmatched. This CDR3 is CASSLGTGDTDTQYF. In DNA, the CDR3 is TGTGCCAGCAGCTTAGGGACAGGGGACACAGATACGCAGTATTTT. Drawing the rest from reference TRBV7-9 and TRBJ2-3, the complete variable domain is DTGVSQNPRHKITKRGQNVTFRCDPISEHNRLYWYRQTLGQGPEFLTYFQNEAQLEKSRLLSDRFSAERPKGSFSTLEIQRTEQGDSAMYLCASSLGTGDTDTQYFGPGTRLTVL.

The CDR3: CATSQQGWNQPQHF. The CDR3 DNA reads TGTGCCACCAGTCAACAGGGATGGAATCAGCCCCAGCATTTT. The rearrangement uses TRBV15 and TRBJ1-5, with D possibly TRBD1 on 6 matching bases. V was shortened by 6 bases and J by 4 bases, with 13 bases between the two germline ends. The V gene's germline CDR1 is LNHNV and CDR2 YYDKDF (reference sequence). The CDR3 extends over 14 amino acids.